These T cell receptor beta chains were read from a single sample in a study of radiation and T cells in renal cell carcinoma. Here immunoSEQ multiplex PCR was the method, and the copy in TCRdb shows in-frame clones only, minus some. The table has around 130,000 clones, roughly 77% seen once. The sequences come from blood, collected from a patient whose treatment included radiotherapy and nephrectomy. These TCRs come from a woman aged 60-70 years with renal cell carcinoma. Both conserved end residues are part of each CDR3. Fields, in order: V gene, J gene, CDR3 protein.

>TRBV29-1|TRBJ2-7
CSVEGTACEQYF
>TRBV13|TRBJ2-3
CASSLGTSGITDTQYF
>TRBV28|TRBJ2-1
CASSLTTGRGEIYNEQFF
>TRBV5-4|TRBJ1-5
CASSFGGYQPQHF
>TRBV27|TRBJ2-1
CASSDPGARGNEQFF
>TRBV5-1|TRBJ2-2
CASRYSGDGELFF
>TRBV9|TRBJ2-2
CASSVTAGGQGTGELFF
>TRBV6-5|TRBJ1-3
CASSRGQGLDTIYF
>TRBV2|TRBJ2-7
CASSSSGTGDEQYF
>TRBV5-1|TRBJ1-5
CATGTGTRSQPQHF
>TRBV6-1|TRBJ1-5
CASIIQGLSNQPQHF
>TRBV28|TRBJ1-1
CASSPSRGTGGLEAFF
>TRBV11-2|TRBJ1-3
CASSSRTGAGNTIYF
>TRBV6-4|TRBJ2-1
CASSASGSSSSSYNEQFF
>TRBV5-1|TRBJ2-5
CASSLRGGQGETQYF
>TRBV7-2|TRBJ1-6
CASSPRDRGNDSPLHF
>TRBV19|TRBJ2-7
CASSSSWAGADTYEQYF
>TRBV11-2|TRBJ2-5
CASSLVTSGQETQYF
>TRBV2|TRBJ1-2
CASSDEGGYGYTF
>TRBV25-1|TRBJ1-2
CASSDPGFGYTF
>TRBV28|TRBJ1-4
CASGERGEKLFF
>TRBV6-6|TRBJ1-3
CASSHSGRSSGNTIYF
>TRBV6-5|TRBJ1-4
CASSSDTRGGGEKLFF
>TRBV11-2|TRBJ1-1
CASSLAGRTEAFF
>TRBV7-3|TRBJ2-7
CASSPGVAVSYEQYF
>TRBV28|TRBJ1-1
CAIQGSTEAFF
>TRBV4-1|TRBJ1-1
CASSQERGDTEAFF
>TRBV11-2|TRBJ2-7
CASSLDRGTGIIYEQYF
>TRBV7-2|TRBJ2-2
CASRWDHSNTGELFF
>TRBV5-1|TRBJ2-7
CASSLEGYEQYF
>TRBV7-9|TRBJ2-7
CASSRDGSYEQYF
>TRBV2|TRBJ2-5
CASSGRTGDLETQYF
>TRBV15|TRBJ1-2
CATSLRDRGLQRGGYTF
>TRBV30|TRBJ2-3
CAWNRRGAGADTQYF
>TRBV16|TRBJ1-2
CASSPSIGTGDGYTF
>TRBV27|TRBJ1-1
CASSLPRPGGEAFF
>TRBV5-8|TRBJ2-1
CASSFRDRGINEQFF
>TRBV7-2|TRBJ2-7
CASSLAGSYEQYF
>TRBV9|TRBJ2-3
CASSVTLAGGPTDTQYF
>TRBV5-1|TRBJ2-3
CASSLRLAGVGTDTQYF
>TRBV11-2|TRBJ1-4
CASSLGLGVKEKLFF
>TRBV6-5|TRBJ1-1
CASSYSRSQGYAFF
>TRBV28|TRBJ1-4
CASMAGGLTNEKLFF